The sequence of this T cell receptor (beta chain) was determined in a study of shared clonotypes between healthy human individuals. Positively selected for CCR7, the CD45RO-negative cells used as naive CD8 cells excluded terminally differentiated effector memory CD45RA+ cells. Generated by immunoSEQ multiplex PCR, the TCRdb table keeps only in-frame clones and is missing some. The repertoire holds around 620,000 clones, with 85% to 95% as singletons. The CDR3 loop spans 16 amino acids. Trimming stripped 0 bases from V and 5 bases from J, with 17 bases between. Per germline, CDR1 SGHRS and CDR2 YFSETQ.

This clonotype was sampled from a woman in her twenties or thirties in good health. The sequenced material came from naive CD8+ T cells sorted from blood. This chain uses TRBV5-1 with TRBJ1-2, with D hard to call. The CDR3 bases are TGCGCCAGCAGCTTGGATTTCGCCGATGCGCCTTATGGCTACACCTTC. It codes for CASSLDFADAPYGYTF.